This T cell receptor beta chain was observed in a study of T cell changes during pregnancy in multiple sclerosis. Measured with immunoSEQ multiplex PCR; TCRdb has only the in-frame clones, and not every one. The sample contains tens of thousands of clones, less than 95% of which appear only once. Per germline, CDR1 PRHDT and CDR2 FYEKMQ (reference sequence). The CDR3 has 13 amino acids. Trimming took off 5 bases at V and 3 bases at J, with 11 bases between the two ends. This clonotype was sampled from a female donor with multiple sclerosis, enrolled in a pregnancy study. The chain combines TRBV13 with TRBJ2-7; a possible D gene is TRBD2 (5 bases). The source material was peripheral blood, sampled in the third trimester of pregnancy. The CDR3 sequence is CASSPSGNYEQYF. The CDR3 DNA sequence: TGTGCCAGCAGCCCATCCGGGAACTACGAGCAGTACTTC.